This note documents a single TCR beta chain sequence. This clonotype came up a few times. Its specific antigen is unknown. No base qualities exist here, and no much larger clone lies one base off it. This sample was taken from a study of patients and donors after allogeneic stem cell transplantation (dated by TCRdb to the early 2020s). Measured from the cysteine to the phenylalanine, the CDR3 is 15 residues long. Only the CDR3 region is kept as DNA, spanning 45 bases read in frame from base 1. Trimming takes 5 bases from V and 3 bases from J, and the germline ends sit 16 bases apart. Receptors were amplified or captured by RT-PCR. These reads were obtained on a NextSeq 550. TCRdb trimmed the raw reads at Q25, called clones with MiXCR and kept productive beta chains. Merged by CDR3 protein, the rows form single entries marked with the most common genes and DNA. The sample records about a million distinct CDR3 sequences, roughly 18% of which are singletons. Roughly 6% of the sample is in the top ten clones.

This TCR was sampled from a human donor who was either an allogeneic HSCT recipient or a stem cell or donor lymphocyte infusion donor (not recorded which). It is not recorded whose cells these are; they may come from a transplant donor. Specimen: blood, either unsorted or a sorted T cell fraction (not recorded which). The receptor chain draws on TRBV12-3 or TRBV12-4 and TRBJ1-2; D gene: possibly TRBD1, on 5 matching bases. The CDR3 corresponds to CASSPGPGAYYGYTF. The nucleotide sequence is given as TGTGCCAGCAGTCCCGGGCCCGGGGCCTACTATGGCTACACCTTC.